The source of this T cell receptor (beta chain) is a study of control samples from healthy donors and cancer patients. The method was immunoSEQ multiplex PCR; TCRdb's version includes in-frame clones alone and lacks a portion of them. The sample shows approximately 160,000 clones, 94% of them seen only once. The CDR3 has 14 residues. The germline CDR1 and CDR2 sequences are KGHSH and LQKENI. Losses at the gene ends were 4 bases for V and 6 bases for J; bases not matched to a gene: 7. The receptor was isolated from a woman younger than 30 in good health. This chain links TRBV18 with TRBJ2-7; 9 bases align to TRBD2. Sequencing input: blood. The DNA of the CDR3 is TGTGCCAGCTCACTAGCGGGAGAGGGGGTCGAGCAGTACTTC. This gives the protein CASSLAGEGVEQYF.